The present T cell receptor beta chain was sequenced within a study of glioma-infiltrating T cells after dendritic cell vaccination. For the study at large: Glioblastoma patients came from Phase I and II dendritic cell vaccination trials. Patients received three intradermal dendritic cell vaccine injections at biweekly intervals.

Points on this clone: Its cognate antigen is unknown.

Study-wide findings and caveats: Survival was not directly related to TCR clonality in these patients.

Clones were sequenced by immunoSEQ multiplex PCR, and TCRdb holds only the in-frame ones, with some missing. This table has more than 75,000 clones, roughly four fifths appearing once. The V and J ends lost 3 bases and 0 bases respectively, with 11 bases between them. Germline CDR1 is SNHLY and CDR2 is FYNNEI. CDR3 length: 15 residues. The time point here: after dendritic cell vaccination, including at tumor progression/relapse. The specimen was blood, collected after dendritic cell vaccination. The rearrangement uses TRBV2 and TRBJ1-1; D gene ambiguous. The sequence was collected from a human donor with glioblastoma. The CDR3: CASSDLSGLNTEAFF. As DNA, the CDR3 is TGTGCCAGCAGTGATCTTTCGGGGTTGAACACTGAAGCTTTCTTT.